These 11 T cell receptor beta chains were sequenced from one sample in a study of technical replicates of blood from a few donors. Method: immunoSEQ multiplex PCR; TCRdb's copy keeps in-frame clones and lacks some. The profile covers 58,000 or so clones, with approximately 83% appearing a single time and 4.5% to 6% taken by the ten largest. Sequenced material: PBMCs. All receptors come from a human donor in good health. Some clones in this sample may be carry-over from other donors' samples.

This clone was detected only once. This chain uses TRBV5-1 with TRBJ1-1; D is possibly TRBD1 (5 bases). V dropped 5 bases and J dropped 0 bases, with 14 bases sitting between them. Per germline, CDR1 SGHRS and CDR2 YFSETQ. The CDR3 has 15 residues. CDR3 DNA sequence: TGCGCCAGCAGTTCCGAGGGGAGGATGAACACTGAAGCTTTCTTT. This codes for CASSSEGRMNTEAFF.

The CDR3 nucleotides read TGCGCCAGCAGCTGGGGGGGGCGGGACAATGAGCAGTTCTTC. Translating gives CASSWGGRDNEQFF. The rearrangement links TRBV5-1 to TRBJ2-1, with a possible D match to TRBD2 (7 bases). Trimming took 3 bases from V and 5 from J, leaving 12 bases between them. In germline, CDR1 is SGHRS, CDR2 YFSETQ. This CDR3 has 14 amino acids. Combining the CDR3 with reference TRBV5-1 and TRBJ2-1 gives the whole variable domain KAGVTQTPRYLIKTRGQQVTLSCSPISGHRSVSWYQQTPGQGLQFLFEYFSETQRNKGNFPGRFSGRQFSNSRSEMNVSTLELGDSALYLCASSWGGRDNEQFFGPGTRLTVL.

The chain is built from TRBV19 and TRBJ2-7; TRBD2 matches 7 bases. Losses at the gene ends were 4 bases for V and 1 base for J; bases not matched to a gene: 10. The V gene's germline CDR1 is LNHDA and CDR2 SQIVND (reference sequence). The CDR3 is made up of 16 amino acids. The CDR3 bases are TGTGCCAGTAGTACAGTCCACCGGGGAGGGTCCTACGAGCAGTACTTC. Its protein product is CASSTVHRGGSYEQYF.

This chain uses TRBV7-2 with TRBJ2-2; 9 positions match TRBD2. The V gene end was trimmed by 5 bases and the J gene end by 4 bases; junction bases not matched to a gene: 8. CDR1 is SGHTA and CDR2 is FQGNSA in the germline V gene. The CDR3 runs 16 residues. CDR3 bases: TGTGCCAGCAGCCCCTATTGGCGGGGGGGCACCGGGGAGCTGTTTTTT. Encoded protein: CASSPYWRGGTGELFF.

The gene calls are TRBV2 and TRBJ2-7, with unresolved D. V was trimmed by 6 bases and J by 4 bases, leaving 7 bases between them. This CDR3 has 11 amino acids. Germline-derived CDR1 and CDR2 are SNHLY and FYNNEI. The CDR3 here is CASRTSYEQYF. CDR3 in DNA: TGTGCCAGCAGGACTTCTTACGAGCAGTACTTC.

The V call is TRBV6-5, the J call TRBJ1-1; 9 bases line up with TRBD1. Germline trimming cut 8 bases from V and 4 bases from J; bases unmatched to any gene: 11. The CDR3 consists of 15 residues. The germline CDR1 and CDR2 sequences are MNHEY and SVGAGI. CDR3 in DNA: TGTGCCAGCGACCCATGGGGACAGGGTGGCACTGAAGCTTTCTTT. It translates to CASDPWGQGGTEAFF.

The rearrangement links TRBV27 to TRBJ1-2, with 7 nucleotides matching TRBD1. Trimming cost V 2 bases and J 4 bases; bases outside gene matches: 4. The CDR3 covers 14 residues. The germline V gene has CDR1 MNHEY and CDR2 SMNVEV (reference sequence). CDR3 protein: CASSLGPGGYGYTF. CDR3 DNA sequence: TGTGCCAGCAGTTTAGGGCCAGGGGGCTATGGCTACACCTTC.

V and J are TRBV9 and TRBJ2-1; 7 bases line up with TRBD2. CDR3 length: 17 residues. With 2 bases clipped from V and 15 bases from J, the junction kept 23 bases outside the gene matches. Germline assignment: CDR1 SGDLS and CDR2 YYNGEE. The CDR3 loop reads CASSVGSSSGTNTPPFF. The CDR3 DNA follows: TGTGCCAGCAGCGTTGGGTCCTCAAGCGGGACCAACACTCCTCCGTTCTTC.

This clone turned up a few times. This rearrangement joins TRBV15 to TRBJ2-6; 9 positions agree with TRBD1. In germline, CDR1 is LNHNV, CDR2 YYDKDF (reference sequence). The CDR3 has 20 residues. V shed 5 bases and J 5 bases; nucleotides not matched to a gene: 19. The CDR3 DNA reads as TGTGCCACCAGCGGATCCCGGGACAGGGAGACTGGGGGTTGGGCCAACGTCCTGACTTTC. Encoded protein: CATSGSRDRETGGWANVLTF.

The chain couples TRBV25-1 to TRBJ1-2; 7 bases agree with TRBD1. This CDR3 region has 14 residues. Germline V gives CDR1 MGHDK, CDR2 SYGVNS. With 7 bases clipped from V and 4 bases from J, the junction kept 9 bases outside the gene matches. The CDR3 sequence: CASIQQGSGYGYTF. CDR3 bases: TGTGCCAGCATTCAACAGGGGTCGGGCTATGGCTACACCTTC.

The chain combines TRBV5-6 with TRBJ2-7, with D maybe TRBD1 (6 bases). This CDR3 has 14 amino acids. V was pared by 4 bases and J by 0 bases, with 11 bases between. Germline V CDR1 and CDR2: SGHDT, YYEEEE. CDR3 sequence reads: CASSPGQRSYEQYF. CDR3 DNA sequence: TGTGCCAGCAGCCCTGGACAGCGCTCCTACGAGCAGTACTTC.